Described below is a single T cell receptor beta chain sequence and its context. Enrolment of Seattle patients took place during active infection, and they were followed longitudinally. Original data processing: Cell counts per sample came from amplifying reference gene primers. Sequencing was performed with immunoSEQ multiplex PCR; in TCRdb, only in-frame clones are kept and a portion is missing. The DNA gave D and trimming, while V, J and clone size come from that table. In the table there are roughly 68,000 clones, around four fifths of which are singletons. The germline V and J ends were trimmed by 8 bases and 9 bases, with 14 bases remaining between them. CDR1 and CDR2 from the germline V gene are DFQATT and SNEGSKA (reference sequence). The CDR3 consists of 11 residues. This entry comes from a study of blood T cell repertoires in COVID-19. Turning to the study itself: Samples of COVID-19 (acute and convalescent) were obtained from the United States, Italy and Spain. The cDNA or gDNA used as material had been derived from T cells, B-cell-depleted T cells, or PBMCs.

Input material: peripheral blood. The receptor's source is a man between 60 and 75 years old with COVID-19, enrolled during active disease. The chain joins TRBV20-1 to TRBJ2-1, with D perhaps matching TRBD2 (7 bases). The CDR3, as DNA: TGCAGTACGACTAGGGGGGGTGAGCAGTTCTTC. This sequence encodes CSTTRGGEQFF.